Sequencing of this T cell receptor (beta chain) was carried out in a study of blood T cell repertoires in COVID-19. This clone was detected a few times. This CDR3 comprises 13 residues. Germline CDR1 is SGHRS and CDR2 is YFSETQ. With V trimmed by 3 bases and J by 9 bases, 4 bases remained unmatched. Method: immunoSEQ multiplex PCR; TCRdb's copy keeps in-frame clones and lacks some. The table includes some 150,000 clones, around 84% detected once. This receptor was obtained from a man aged 70 or older with acute or convalescent COVID-19. The sequenced material came from peripheral blood. The V and J genes are TRBV5-1 and TRBJ2-1, with 9 bases identical to TRBD1. CDR3 sequence (DNA): TGCGCCAGCAGCTCAGGACAGGGGACTGAGCAGTTCTTC. Amino acid sequence: CASSSGQGTEQFF.